This T cell receptor beta chain originates from a study of blood T cell repertoires in COVID-19. After removal of 3 bases from V and 5 bases from J, the junction contained 10 bases not matched to a gene. The length of the CDR3 is 15 residues. From germline, CDR1 is SGDLS and CDR2 YYNGEE. Measured with immunoSEQ multiplex PCR; TCRdb has only the in-frame clones, and not every one. The sample lists about 130,000 clones; roughly 83% were seen once. This chain connects TRBV9 to TRBJ1-1, with 7 bases aligning to TRBD1. The sequenced sample consisted of peripheral blood. This receptor was identified in a woman older than 75 with acute or convalescent COVID-19. CDR3 sequence: CASSATGAWWTEAFF. CDR3 DNA: TGTGCCAGCAGCGCAACAGGGGCATGGTGGACTGAAGCTTTCTTT. Combining the CDR3 with reference TRBV9 and TRBJ1-1 gives the whole variable domain DSGVTQTPKHLITATGQRVTLRCSPRSGDLSVYWYQQSLDQGLQFLIQYYNGEERAKGNILERFSAQQFPDLHSELNLSSLELGDSALYFCASSATGAWWTEAFFGQGTRLTVV.